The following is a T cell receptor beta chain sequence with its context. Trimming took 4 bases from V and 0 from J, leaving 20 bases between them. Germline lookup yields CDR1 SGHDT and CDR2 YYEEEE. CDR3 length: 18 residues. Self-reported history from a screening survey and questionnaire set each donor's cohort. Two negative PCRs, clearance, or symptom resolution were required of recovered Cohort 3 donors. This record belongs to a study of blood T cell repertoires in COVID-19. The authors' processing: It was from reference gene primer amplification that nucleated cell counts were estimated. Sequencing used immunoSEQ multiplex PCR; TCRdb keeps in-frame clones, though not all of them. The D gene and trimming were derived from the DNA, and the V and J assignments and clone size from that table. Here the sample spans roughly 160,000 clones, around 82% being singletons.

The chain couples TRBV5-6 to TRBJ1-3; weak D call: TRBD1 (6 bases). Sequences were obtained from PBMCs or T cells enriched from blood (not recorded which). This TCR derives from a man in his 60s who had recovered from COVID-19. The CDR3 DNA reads TGTGCCAGCAGCCGGGGGCGGGGGTTCGGTCTCTCTGGAAACACCATATATTTT. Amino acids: CASSRGRGFGLSGNTIYF.